Each of the 3 T cell receptor beta chains below was sequenced from the same sample in a study of blood T cell repertoires in COVID-19. Profiled with immunoSEQ multiplex PCR; TCRdb holds only in-frame clones, not every one. This table holds 110,000 or so clones, around 85% found once. Sequences were obtained from peripheral blood. The receptors here all came from a human donor in a cohort sampled during active COVID-19.

This chain joins TRBV7-2 and TRBJ2-1; 8 positions agree with TRBD2. The CDR3 contains 15 residues. The ends lost 6 bases at V and 0 bases at J; junction bases unmatched: 4. Germline CDR1 is SGHTA and CDR2 is FQGNSA. CDR3 sequence (DNA): TGTGCCAGCAGACTAACTAGCGGCTCCTACAATGAGCAGTTCTTC. This codes for CASRLTSGSYNEQFF.

V gene TRBV3-1 (or the pseudogene TRBV3-2) combines with J gene TRBJ1-6, with TRBD1 as a possible D gene (6 bases). The CDR3 length is 12 residues. V was shortened by 9 bases and J by 9 bases, with 12 bases between the two germline ends. Germline values: CDR1 LGHDT, CDR2 YNNKEL (reference sequence). As DNA, the CDR3 is TGTGCCAGTAACGACAGGTCTTCACCCCTCCACTTT. Translated, it gives CASNDRSSPLHF.

This chain links TRBV11-2 with TRBJ2-3, with a tentative D call TRBD1 (5 bases). The CDR3 spans 15 residues. V lost 6 bases and J lost 4, with 17 bases in between. Germline assignment: CDR1 SGHAT and CDR2 FQNNGV. CDR3 residues: CASRAIDSSADTQYF. As DNA, the CDR3 is TGTGCCAGCAGGGCTATCGACAGTTCGGCAGATACGCAGTATTTT.